One and the same sample provided the 3 T cell receptor beta chains below, sequenced in a study of blood T cell repertoires in COVID-19. Assay: immunoSEQ multiplex PCR; the TCRdb copy retains only in-frame clones and omits some. The sample lists 45,000 to 55,000 clones; roughly two thirds were seen once. The sequenced material came from peripheral blood. The origin of the receptors is a woman in her seventies with acute or convalescent COVID-19.

This clone has a count of ten or more. The rearrangement uses TRBV5-5 and TRBJ1-6; 7 bases are shared with TRBD1. The trim removed 4 bases at V and 2 bases at J, leaving 6 bases unmatched. Germline lookup yields CDR1 SGHKS and CDR2 YYEKEE (reference sequence). CDR3 size: 16 residues. CDR3 in amino acids: CASSRTDRAYNSPLHF. The CDR3 DNA sequence: TGTGCCAGCAGCCGCACTGACAGGGCCTATAATTCACCCCTCCACTTT.

CDR3 in DNA: TGTGCCAGCAGCTTGTTCTTGGGCCGGAACTATGGCTACACCTTC. This encodes CASSLFLGRNYGYTF. The chain employs TRBV5-6 and TRBJ1-2; D remains ambiguous. Germline-derived CDR1 and CDR2 are SGHDT and YYEEEE. The CDR3 consists of 15 residues. Deletions cut 1 base from V and 2 bases from J, with 12 bases between. Using reference TRBV5-6 and TRBJ1-2 for the parts outside the CDR3, the full variable domain is DAGVTQSPTHLIKTRGQQVTLRCSPKSGHDTVSWYQQALGQGPQFIFQYYEEEERQRGNFPDRFSGHQFPNYSSELNVNALLLGDSALYLCASSLFLGRNYGYTFGSGTRLTVV.

The rearrangement uses TRBV19 and TRBJ2-7, with TRBD1 matching 10 bases. Germline V gene lookup returns CDR1 LNHDA and CDR2 SQIVND (reference sequence). V lost 6 bases to trimming and J lost 5 bases; unmatched junction nucleotides: 7. CDR3 length: 14 residues. CDR3: CASSFIGQGDEQYF. CDR3 bases: TGTGCCAGTAGCTTTATCGGACAGGGGGACGAGCAGTACTTC.